This T cell receptor (beta chain) was recorded in a study of cytomegalovirus exposure and HLA in healthy donors. PCR involved 60 Vbeta and 13 Jbeta primers. Under the authors' procedure: Tens of millions of unique TCR beta chains, roughly 11 million of them shared, were counted by a later analysis. The data were produced by immunoSEQ multiplex PCR, yet TCRdb's version contains in-frame clones alone and is incomplete. Clone size and V and J calls were adopted from that table, with D and trimming inferred from the DNA. Of roughly 160,000 clones in the sample, roughly 84% were seen once. Study-level results: Sequencing had likely introduced a cluster of highly shared sequence variants as an artifact.

The V segment lost 6 bases and the J segment 9 bases; nucleotides outside the gene matches: 5. Germline V gene data show CDR1 as MDHEN and CDR2 as SYDVKM. The CDR3 totals 13 residues. Notes on this clone: Its antigen is unidentified.

The sequencing sample was made of PBMCs. The sequence derives from a boy between 2 and 10 years old in good health and CMV-seronegative. This sequence joins TRBV28 and TRBJ2-5, with TRBD2 identical over 12 bases. In DNA form, the CDR3 reads TGTGCCAGCAGCCGGACTAGCGGGAAGGCCCAGTACTTC. It codes for CASSRTSGKAQYF.